This TCR beta chain comes out of a study of T cells in Graves' hyperthyroidism and ophthalmopathy. Study findings and constraints: It was a median around seven months before onset that the model predicted ophthalmopathy. Most thyroid clonotypes expanded above 0.001 appeared in blood too.

The germline V gene encodes CDR1 MNHNS and CDR2 SASEGT. V was shortened by 4 bases and J by 6 bases, with 12 bases between the two germline ends. The CDR3 runs to 14 residues. Predating any ophthalmopathy symptoms, the blood sample was taken at first hyperthyroidism diagnosis. PBMCs were collected from an approximately 10 ml volume of fresh peripheral blood. Regions amplified from RNA transcripts were the TCR beta CDR3 regions. An initial round of RT-PCR targeting the TCR CDR3 relied on the HTBI primer set. One entry per CDR3 protein results from TCRdb running MiXCR on the multiplex PCR reads. The sample comprises 690,000 or so distinct CDR3 sequences, 15% to 20% of which are singletons, and roughly a sixth rests with the top ten. To note about this clonotype: What it recognizes is unknown.

The gene calls are TRBV6-1 and TRBJ2-2; D might be TRBD1 (6 bases). The sequenced material came from blood. The TCR originated in a woman between 50 and 59 years old with Graves' hyperthyroidism that later progressed to Graves' ophthalmopathy. CDR3 in amino acids: CASSAARGAGELFF. As DNA, the CDR3 is TGTGCCAGCAGTGCGGCCAGGGGAGCCGGGGAGCTGTTTTTT.